This entry features one TCR beta chain sequence. V shed 1 base and J 0 bases; nucleotides not matched to a gene: 2. In germline, CDR1 is SQVTM, CDR2 ANQGSEA. This CDR3 is built from 14 residues. This sample was included in a study of response to subunit inactivated influenza vaccine. One entry per CDR3 protein results from TCRdb running MiXCR on the RT-PCR reads. The data show roughly 630,000 distinct CDR3 sequences, approximately 15% seen once. The rearrangement joins TRBV29-1 to TRBJ2-7; 8 bases align to TRBD2. Source: PBMCs from blood, taken about 14 days before vaccination. This TCR came from a middle-aged man who received an inactivated influenza vaccine. CDR3 sequence: CSVEGSGDSYEQYF. CDR3 bases: TGCAGCGTTGAAGGTAGCGGGGACTCCTACGAGCAGTACTTC.